The T cell receptor beta chain described here comes from a study of identical twins. Study-level points and caveats: Within monozygotic twins, out-of-frame TCR alpha sharing was underestimated by the models.

This clonotype has a count of ten or more. No antigen is known for it. TCRdb reanalysed the 5' RACE reads using MiXCR and keeps one entry per CDR3 protein. The data contain roughly 280,000 distinct CDR3 sequences, more than 8% of them singletons. These data were likewise used in another study, on yellow fever vaccine responses in identical twins.

Sequencing used CD8+ T cells sorted from blood. This TCR was recovered from a woman aged 18-29 years in good health.

CDR3 bases: TGCGCCAGCAGCCAAGCCTTGCTAGCGGGAGAGGAGCAGTACTTC. As protein: CASSQALLAGEEQYF. The gene calls are TRBV4-3 and TRBJ2-7, with 10 bases that match TRBD2. V shed 1 base and J 7 bases; nucleotides not matched to a gene: 7. Per germline, CDR1 LGHNA and CDR2 YSLEER. The length of the CDR3 is 15 residues.